Following are 28 T cell receptor beta chains from one sample sequenced in a study of blood T cells in healthy people across ages. Together with a sample-barcoded 5' primer, a J-beta primer mix was included in a second PCR lasting about 7 to 12 cycles. TCRdb itself ran the 5' RACE reads through MiXCR, one entry per CDR3 protein. The sample shows fewer than 700,000 distinct CDR3 sequences, 47% of them seen only once. Specimen: blood. Receptors were obtained from a man at least 80 years old in good health.

This clonotype has just a few counts. CDR3 in amino acids: CASSQDYGGTVSYEQYF. In nucleotides, the CDR3 is TGCGCCAGCAGCCAAGATTACGGGGGAACCGTCTCCTACGAGCAGTACTTC. This chain connects TRBV4-3 to TRBJ2-7; D perhaps matches TRBD2 (6 bases). Trimming pared 0 bases from V and 0 bases from J, leaving 15 bases between. The germline gives CDR1 LGHNA, CDR2 YSLEER. This CDR3 region has 17 residues.

The chain links TRBV6-5 to TRBJ2-5, with D unresolved. The J call may be mistaken, given a closer DNA end match to TRBJ2-7. The CDR3 sequence is 14 residues long. Germline V gene lookup returns CDR1 MNHEY and CDR2 SVGAGI. CDR3: CASSYSNSGYEQYF. The CDR3 DNA is TGTGCCAGCAGTTACTCGAATTCCGGCTACGAGCAGTACTTC.

This clonotype was observed a handful of times. A much larger clone differs by one base, so this may be a read error. The chain joins TRBV6-5 to TRBJ2-5, with 10 nucleotides matching TRBD1. CDR1 and CDR2 (germline): MNHEY, SVGAGI. The V and J ends lost 11 bases and 4 bases, in that order; junction bases with no gene match: 7. The CDR3 consists of 13 residues. CDR3 bases: TGTGCCTCCACCCGGGACAGGGGAGAGACCCAGTACTTC. Translation gives CASTRDRGETQYF.

This clonotype was seen a handful of times. The CDR3 loop reads CASSVLLSGQQYF. Here the CDR3 DNA reads TGTGCCAGCAGTGTTCTCCTCTCGGGCCAGCAGTACTTC. The chain links TRBV2 to TRBJ2-7; D is unclear. V lost 4 bases, J lost 8 bases, and 15 bases lay in between. The CDR3 is 13 residues long. Germline V gives CDR1 SNHLY, CDR2 FYNNEI.

Only a few counts were recorded for this clonotype. This chain uses TRBV5-1 with TRBJ2-1, with D possibly being TRBD1 or TRBD2 (6 bases each). CDR1 is SGHRS and CDR2 is YFSETQ in the germline V gene. The CDR3 runs to 18 residues. Trimming took off 2 bases at V and 5 bases at J, with 23 bases between the two ends. The CDR3 region is CASSFEGFAGRGNNEQFF. The CDR3, as DNA: TGCGCCAGCAGCTTCGAAGGATTCGCGGGAAGGGGGAACAATGAGCAGTTCTTC.

The chain carries TRBV11-3 and TRBJ2-5, with 10 bases matching TRBD1. The V gene's germline CDR1 is SGHNT and CDR2 YENEEA. The CDR3 consists of 15 residues. J gave up 4 bases and V 5 bases, and 7 bases lay outside the gene matches. CDR3 sequence reads: CASSRRQGAGETQYF. For the CDR3, the DNA is TGTGCCAGCAGCCGGAGACAGGGGGCTGGAGAGACCCAGTACTTC.

The chain is built from TRBV7-3 and TRBJ2-1; 13 nucleotides match TRBD2. V dropped 4 bases and J dropped 8; count of bases not matched to a gene: 8. This CDR3 is built from 16 residues. Germline CDR1 and CDR2: SGHTA and FQGTGA. In DNA, the CDR3 is TGTGCCAGCAGCTCCACACTAGCGGGAGGGTCTCATGAGCAGTTCTTC. This sequence encodes CASSSTLAGGSHEQFF.

J is TRBJ1-1 and V is TRBV12-3 or TRBV12-4, with D possibly TRBD1 on 5 matching bases. The V end lost 3 bases, the J end lost 4 bases, and 15 bases lay between the germline ends. The CDR3 sequence is 15 residues long. CDR3 region: CASSLTGGSFTEAFF. The DNA of the CDR3 is TGTGCCAGCAGTTTGACGGGGGGGAGTTTCACTGAAGCTTTCTTT.

The rearrangement joins TRBV6-2 or TRBV6-3 to TRBJ2-2; TRBD2 matches at 11 bases. J lost 2 bases, V lost 2 bases, and 4 bases had no gene match. The germline gives CDR1 MNHEY, CDR2 SVGEGT. This CDR3 contains 17 residues. The CDR3 sequence is CASSYAGLAGNTGELFF. The DNA for the CDR3 is TGTGCCAGCAGTTACGCAGGACTAGCGGGTAACACCGGGGAGCTGTTTTTT.

The chain joins TRBV9 to TRBJ2-7; D gene uncertain. This CDR3 has 15 amino acids. CDR1 is SGDLS and CDR2 is YYNGEE in the germline V gene. The V end was cut by 0 bases, the J end by 3 bases, with 13 bases between. CDR3 nucleotide sequence: TGTGCCAGCAGCGTAGGTAAGGGCCAAGGCTACGAGCAGTACTTC. Amino acids: CASSVGKGQGYEQYF. The entire variable domain, with the rest obtained from reference TRBV9 and TRBJ2-7, is as follows: DSGVTQTPKHLITATGQRVTLRCSPRSGDLSVYWYQQSLDQGLQFLIQYYNGEERAKGNILERFSAQQFPDLHSELNLSSLELGDSALYFCASSVGKGQGYEQYFGPGTRLTVT.

J is TRBJ1-1 and V is TRBV6-1, with unresolved D. The germline V and J ends were trimmed by 2 bases and 3 bases, with 10 bases remaining between them. The CDR3 runs to 14 residues. Germline V gene lookup returns CDR1 MNHNS and CDR2 SASEGT. CDR3 DNA sequence: TGTGCCAGCAGTGAATTGCCGGGTTACACTGAAGCTTTCTTT. Translating gives CASSELPGYTEAFF.

V usage is TRBV27 and J usage is TRBJ2-5, with TRBD2 matching over 16 bases. The end of the DNA fits TRBJ2-7 better, so the J call may be wrong. The CDR3 covers 19 residues. Germline loops: CDR1 MNHEY, CDR2 SMNVEV (reference sequence). In nucleotides, the CDR3 is TGTGCCAGCAGTTATCGTCCAAGGACCGGGACTAGCGGGAGGGTCGAGCAGTACTTC. Its translation is CASSYRPRTGTSGRVEQYF.

The rearrangement links TRBV6-5 to TRBJ2-1; D is uncertain. The germline gives CDR1 MNHEY, CDR2 SVGAGI. The CDR3 is made up of 16 amino acids. V was shortened by 0 bases and J by 0 bases, with 9 bases between the two germline ends. The CDR3 loop reads CASSYSSDISYNEQFF. In DNA form, the CDR3 reads TGTGCCAGCAGTTACTCTTCCGATATCTCCTACAATGAGCAGTTCTTC.

This rearrangement joins TRBV9 to TRBJ2-1; tentatively, D is TRBD1 or TRBD2 (5 bases each). Germline assignment: CDR1 SGDLS and CDR2 YYNGEE. Trimming pared 0 bases from V and 4 bases from J, leaving 17 bases between. This CDR3 comprises 17 residues. CDR3 residues: CASSVELVLGAYNEQFF. CDR3 DNA sequence: TGTGCCAGCAGCGTAGAACTAGTTTTAGGGGCATACAATGAGCAGTTCTTC. Full variable domain (outside the CDR3, taken from reference TRBV9 and TRBJ2-1): DSGVTQTPKHLITATGQRVTLRCSPRSGDLSVYWYQQSLDQGLQFLIQYYNGEERAKGNILERFSAQQFPDLHSELNLSSLELGDSALYFCASSVELVLGAYNEQFFGPGTRLTVL.

This clonotype has just a few counts. V is TRBV7-9 and J is TRBJ1-4; 7 nucleotides match TRBD1. Trimming cost V 5 bases and J 0 bases; bases outside gene matches: 6. This CDR3 region has 16 residues. In germline, CDR1 is SEHNR, CDR2 FQNEAQ (reference sequence). The CDR3 nucleotides read TGTGCCAGCAGCGATCGGGACAGCGCAACTAATGAAAAACTGTTTTTT. Its translation: CASSDRDSATNEKLFF.

The table lists this clonotype with many counts. This chain uses TRBV10-3 with TRBJ2-7; D remains ambiguous. CDR1 and CDR2 (germline): ENHRY, SYGVKD. This CDR3 comprises 12 residues. V was clipped by 4 bases and J by 3 bases, with 7 bases between them. DNA for the CDR3: TGTGCCATCAGTGTTAACAGCTACGAGCAGTACTTC. This sequence encodes CAISVNSYEQYF.

V and J are TRBV7-9 and TRBJ1-2; 7 bases align to TRBD1. Germline V lookup: CDR1 SEHNR, CDR2 FQNEAQ (reference sequence). The length of the CDR3 is 14 residues. V lost 1 base to trimming and J lost 7 bases; unmatched junction nucleotides: 6. The CDR3 reads CASSLEGTVIGYTF. The DNA for the CDR3 is TGTGCCAGCAGCTTAGAAGGGACAGTGATTGGCTACACCTTC. The variable domain in full, completed from reference TRBV7-9 and TRBJ1-2, reads DTGVSQNPRHKITKRGQNVTFRCDPISEHNRLYWYRQTLGQGPEFLTYFQNEAQLEKSRLLSDRFSAERPKGSFSTLEIQRTEQGDSAMYLCASSLEGTVIGYTFGSGTRLTVV.

V usage is TRBV25-1 and J usage is TRBJ2-5; TRBD2 aligns across 8 bases. The CDR3 is 14 amino acids. With 5 bases clipped from V and 5 bases from J, the junction kept 7 bases outside the gene matches. Germline values: CDR1 MGHDK, CDR2 SYGVNS. The CDR3 coding sequence is TGTGCCAGCAGTCACGGGACTAGTCGCGAGACCCAGTACTTC. Its translation: CASSHGTSRETQYF.

The chain combines TRBV6-6 with TRBJ2-2; 12 bases match TRBD2. After removal of 6 bases from V and 6 bases from J, the junction contained 2 bases not matched to a gene. CDR1 MNHNY and CDR2 SVGAGI come from the germline V gene (reference sequence). The CDR3 totals 14 residues. The DNA of the CDR3 is TGTGCCAGCAGATCTAGCGGGAGGGCCGGGGAGCTGTTTTTT. Its translation is CASRSSGRAGELFF.

There are a few counts of this clonotype. This chain links TRBV20-1 with TRBJ1-6; possible D gene TRBD1, 5 bases. This CDR3 is built from 14 residues. CDR1 and CDR2 (germline): DFQATT, SNEGSKA (reference sequence). Trimming took 5 bases from V and 6 from J, leaving 14 bases between them. The CDR3 region has the DNA TGCAGTGCTGCAGGGCATTCGGCTAATTCACCCCTCCACTTT. This sequence encodes CSAAGHSANSPLHF.

This clonotype was seen ten or more times. This chain joins TRBV6-5 and TRBJ2-3, with D unclear. The germline gives CDR1 MNHEY, CDR2 SVGAGI. Trimming stripped 2 bases from V and 2 bases from J, with 11 bases between. CDR3 size: 15 residues. The CDR3 coding sequence is TGTGCCAGCAGTTACCGCGGTAGGATCACAGATACGCAGTATTTT. Translated, it gives CASSYRGRITDTQYF.

V and J are TRBV29-1 and TRBJ2-1, with D possibly being TRBD2 (5 bases). Germline-derived CDR1 and CDR2 are SQVTM and ANQGSEA. CDR3 size: 13 residues. V was trimmed by 3 bases and J by 4 bases, leaving 10 bases between them. CDR3 in DNA: TGCAGCGTTGACGAGACTACATACAATGAGCAGTTCTTC. Translated, it gives CSVDETTYNEQFF.

The gene calls are TRBV29-1 and TRBJ2-3; 14 bases match TRBD2. The J segment lost 5 bases and the V segment lost 6 bases, leaving 1 base of the junction unmatched. This CDR3 comprises 13 residues. CDR1 SQVTM and CDR2 ANQGSEA come from the germline V gene. For the CDR3, the DNA is TGCAGCGTGACTAGCGGGAGGGAAGATACGCAGTATTTT. This translates into CSVTSGREDTQYF.

A few counts support this clonotype. The chain carries TRBV5-1 and TRBJ2-1; TRBD2 matches 7 bases. Germline V gene data show CDR1 as SGHRS and CDR2 as YFSETQ. The CDR3 has 15 residues. The trim removed 2 bases at V and 2 bases at J, leaving 4 bases unmatched. The CDR3 here is CASSFASGAYNEQFF. As DNA, the CDR3 is TGCGCCAGCAGCTTCGCTAGCGGAGCCTACAATGAGCAGTTCTTC.

This clonotype appeared a few times. The chain uses TRBV6-5 and TRBJ2-2; D might be TRBD2 (5 bases). The CDR3 is 16 amino acids. The V end lost 6 bases, the J end lost 7 bases, and 21 bases lay between the germline ends. Germline values: CDR1 MNHEY, CDR2 SVGAGI. The CDR3 coding sequence is TGTGCCAGCAGCCCATTCCGGCAAGCGGCGGGCGGGGAGCTGTTTTTT. Translation: CASSPFRQAAGGELFF.

The chain employs TRBV28 and TRBJ1-4; D unresolved. The germline CDR1 and CDR2 sequences are MDHEN and SYDVKM. V lost 6 bases and J lost 4, with 6 bases in between. The CDR3 loop spans 12 amino acids. The CDR3 protein is CASSAFNEKLFF. The CDR3 nucleotides read TGTGCCAGCAGCGCCTTTAATGAAAAACTGTTTTTT.

This clonotype has just a few counts. V gene TRBV14 combines with J gene TRBJ2-7, with D possibly matching TRBD2 (5 bases). The CDR3 spans 18 residues. Trimming stripped 0 bases from V and 1 base from J, with 19 bases between. Per the germline V gene, CDR1 is SGHDN and CDR2 is FVKESK. DNA for the CDR3: TGTGCCAGCAGCCAAGACCGAGGACGGGGTTCCTATTCCTACGAGCAGTACTTC. It translates to CASSQDRGRGSYSYEQYF.

The J gene is TRBJ1-1, the V gene TRBV7-9; 7 bases agree with TRBD1. J was trimmed by 4 bases and V by 5 bases; bases with no gene match: 7. The CDR3 spans 14 residues. Per germline, CDR1 SEHNR and CDR2 FQNEAQ (reference sequence). The CDR3 spells CASSEQGTPTEAFF. The CDR3 nucleotides read TGTGCCAGCAGCGAACAGGGGACCCCCACTGAAGCTTTCTTT.